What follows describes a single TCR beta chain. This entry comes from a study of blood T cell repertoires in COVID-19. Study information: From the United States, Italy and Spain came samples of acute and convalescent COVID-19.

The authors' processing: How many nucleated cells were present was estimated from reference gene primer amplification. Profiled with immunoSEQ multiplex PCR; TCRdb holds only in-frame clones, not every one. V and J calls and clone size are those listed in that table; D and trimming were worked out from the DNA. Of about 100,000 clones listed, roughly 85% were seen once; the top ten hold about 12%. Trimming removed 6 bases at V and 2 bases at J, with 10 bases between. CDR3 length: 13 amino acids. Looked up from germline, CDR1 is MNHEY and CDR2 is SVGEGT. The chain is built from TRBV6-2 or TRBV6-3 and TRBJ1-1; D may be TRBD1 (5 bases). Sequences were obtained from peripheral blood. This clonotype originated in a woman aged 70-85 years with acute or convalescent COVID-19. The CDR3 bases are TGTGCCAGCAGCCGACAGACCAACACTGAAGCTTTCTTT. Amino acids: CASSRQTNTEAFF.